These 24 T cell receptor beta chains originate from one sample sequenced in a study of T cell repertoires in cytomegalovirus infection. TCRdb re-called the reads through MiXCR, storing one row per CDR3 protein. Here the sample spans a few hundred thousand distinct CDR3 sequences, 26% being singletons. What was sequenced was PBMCs. These receptor sequences come from a human donor in good health (CMV status not recorded). Some clones in this sample may be carry-over from other donors' samples.

This rearrangement joins TRBV20-1 to TRBJ2-7; D possibly uses TRBD1 or TRBD2 (5 bases each). The CDR3 loop spans 17 amino acids. Trimming shortened V by 0 bases and J by 2 bases, and 20 bases separated the two germline ends. Per germline, CDR1 DFQATT and CDR2 SNEGSKA (reference sequence). CDR3 loop: CSARDIGPTGATYEQYF. The CDR3 bases are TGCAGTGCTAGAGATATTGGGCCCACCGGGGCCACCTACGAGCAGTACTTC.

This clonotype came up a few times. V is TRBV6-2 or TRBV6-3 and J is TRBJ1-5; D is unclear. Per germline, CDR1 MNHEY and CDR2 SVGEGT. This CDR3 is built from 14 residues. Trimming removed 4 bases at V and 7 bases at J, with 14 bases between. CDR3 region: CASSWASERQPQHF. The DNA for the CDR3 is TGTGCCAGCAGTTGGGCGTCGGAAAGGCAGCCCCAGCATTTT.

This clonotype was detected only a few times. The chain carries TRBV5-6 and TRBJ2-1; D is unresolved. Germline V gene sequence: CDR1 SGHDT, CDR2 YYEEEE. The CDR3 is made up of 15 amino acids. Deletions cut 6 bases from V and 4 bases from J, with 17 bases between. The CDR3 sequence: CASTHQRAGYNEQFF. Written as DNA, the CDR3 is TGTGCCAGCACCCACCAACGGGCCGGATACAATGAGCAGTTCTTC.

On this clonotype itself: The junction departs from germline at one end; a sequencing error may be responsible. The chain carries TRBV19 and TRBJ1-1; 9 bases are shared with TRBD1. Germline V gene data show CDR1 as LNHDA and CDR2 as SQIVND (reference sequence). This CDR3 contains 18 residues. The CDR3, as DNA: TGTGCCAGTAGAAGCGAGCCGGACAGGGGATTGGTAGGCACTGAAACTTTCTTT. Its translation is CASRSEPDRGLVGTETFF.

J is TRBJ1-1 and V is TRBV12-3 or TRBV12-4; TRBD1 aligns across 8 bases. V was clipped by 5 bases and J by 3 bases; unmatched bases: 5. This CDR3 has 14 amino acids. CDR3 protein: CASSLTTGDTEAFF. In DNA form, the CDR3 reads TGTGCCAGCAGTCTCACGACAGGGGACACTGAAGCTTTCTTT.

This clonotype was detected ten times or more. The chain is built from TRBV7-8 and TRBJ1-1; D remains unclear. V was clipped by 2 bases and J by 0 bases, with 4 bases between them. The germline V gene encodes CDR1 SGHVS and CDR2 FQNEAQ. The CDR3 runs to 13 residues. CDR3 nucleotide sequence: TGTGCCAGCAGCTTACAGTTGAACACTGAAGCTTTCTTT. Translated: CASSLQLNTEAFF. Together with reference TRBV7-8 and TRBJ1-1, the CDR3 gives the full variable domain: GAGVSQSPRYKVAKRGQDVALRCDPISGHVSLFWYQQALGQGPEFLTYFQNEAQLDKSGLPSDRFFAERPEGSVSTLKIQRTQQEDSAVYLCASSLQLNTEAFFGQGTRLTVV.

V usage is TRBV29-1 and J usage is TRBJ2-1; TRBD2 aligns across 7 bases. J was trimmed by 15 bases and V by 4 bases; bases with no gene match: 12. The germline CDR1 and CDR2 sequences are SQVTM and ANQGSEA. The CDR3 sequence is 12 residues long. CDR3 sequence reads: CSVVLWEGLTFF. DNA for the CDR3: TGCAGCGTTGTGCTTTGGGAGGGCCTAACGTTCTTC.

This clonotype showed up just a few times. The CDR3 coding sequence is TGCGCCAGCAGCCAAGAGTACACCATATATTTT. The encoded protein is CASSQEYTIYF. This rearrangement joins TRBV4-1 to TRBJ1-3; no clear D. Germline CDR1 is MGHRA and CDR2 is YSYEKL. The ends were cut back, 0 bases at V and 8 bases at J, with 2 bases in the middle. The CDR3 consists of 11 residues.

This clonotype came up a few times. A much larger clone differs by one base, so this may be a read error. V usage is TRBV7-9 and J usage is TRBJ2-5; D remains ambiguous. This CDR3 region has 13 residues. Germline V gene lookup returns CDR1 SEHNR and CDR2 FQNEAQ (reference sequence). V lost 2 bases, J lost 2 bases, and 6 bases lay in between. The CDR3 sequence is CASSLRSQETQYF. The CDR3, as DNA: TGTGCCAGCAGCTTAAGGAGTCAAGAGACCCAGTACTTC.

J is TRBJ2-6 and V is TRBV3-1, with TRBD2 as a possible D gene (5 bases). CDR3 length: 15 residues. With 1 base removed from V and 4 bases from J, the gap between germline ends came to 8 bases. Germline CDR1 reads LGHDT; CDR2 reads YNNKEL (reference sequence). Written as DNA, the CDR3 is TGTGCCAGCAGCCAAGTAGAGCGGGGGGCCAACGTCCTGACTTTC. Protein sequence: CASSQVERGANVLTF.

This clonotype turned up a few times. The J gene is TRBJ2-3, the V gene TRBV11-2; D is possibly TRBD2 (5 bases). V gave up 5 bases and J gave up 4 bases, with 22 bases separating them. This CDR3 comprises 17 residues. Per the germline V gene, CDR1 is SGHAT and CDR2 is FQNNGV. The CDR3 DNA is TGTGCCAGCAGCCATCCTTGGAGCGGTCAAAGGGCAGATACGCAGTATTTT. Translating gives CASSHPWSGQRADTQYF.

This clonotype has at least ten counts. V usage is TRBV7-9 and J usage is TRBJ2-1; 9 bases line up with TRBD2. The length of the CDR3 is 15 residues. Germline trimming cut 3 bases from V and 7 bases from J; bases unmatched to any gene: 7. Germline V gene data show CDR1 as SEHNR and CDR2 as FQNEAQ (reference sequence). The CDR3: CASSLGAGGINEQFF. CDR3 bases: TGTGCCAGCAGCTTGGGAGCGGGAGGAATTAATGAGCAGTTCTTC.

The rearrangement links TRBV30 to TRBJ2-1, with D tentatively TRBD1 (6 bases). CDR3 length equals 19 residues. V shed 3 bases and J shed 0 bases, with 24 bases lying between them. Germline V gives CDR1 GTSNPN, CDR2 SVGIG (reference sequence). As DNA, the CDR3 is TGTGCCTGGAGCCCGCTGCCCGGGACACACTCGAGCTCCTACAATGAGCAGTTCTTC. Protein: CAWSPLPGTHSSSYNEQFF.

As regards this clonotype: The junction shows a germline mismatch at one end, possibly a read error. The chain uses TRBV30 and TRBJ2-1; TRBD1 matches 7 bases. Germline CDR1 reads GTSNPN; CDR2 reads SVGIG (reference sequence). This CDR3 has 16 residues. The CDR3 loop reads CAWLDRQGTTYNVQFF. The CDR3 coding sequence is TGTGCCTGGCTCGACAGACAGGGAACGACCTACAATGTGCAGTTCTTC.

This clonotype appeared many times. The chain couples TRBV7-8 to TRBJ2-7; D unresolved. V was trimmed by 1 base and J by 0 bases, leaving 10 bases between them. The CDR3 extends over 15 amino acids. CDR1 and CDR2 from the germline V gene are SGHVS and FQNEAQ. CDR3 coding DNA: TGTGCCAGCAGCTTAGGGTTTCGGAGCTCCTACGAGCAGTACGTC. This translates into CASSLGFRSSYEQYV.

This clonotype was detected many times. J is TRBJ2-1 and V is TRBV12-3 or TRBV12-4, with 8 nucleotides matching TRBD1. Unmatched junction bases numbered 11, after V lost 3 bases and J lost 7 bases. The CDR3 sequence is 16 residues long. CDR3 bases: TGTGCCAGCAGTTTCCCCTTCAGGGGGCGACAAAATGAGCAGTTCTTC. This codes for CASSFPFRGRQNEQFF.

V and J are TRBV6-6 and TRBJ2-1; 9 bases are a match to TRBD1. Germline-derived CDR1 and CDR2 are MNHNY and SVGAGI (reference sequence). The CDR3 is 15 amino acids. J gave up 4 bases and V 2 bases, and 3 bases lay outside the gene matches. The CDR3 loop reads CASSYGQGQYNEQFF. The CDR3 bases are TGTGCCAGCAGTTACGGACAGGGGCAATACAATGAGCAGTTCTTC.

There are a few counts of this clonotype. In nucleotides, the CDR3 is TGTGCCAGCAGTTTTTCTCTAGGCGGTGGCGAGCAGTACTTC. Translating it yields CASSFSLGGGEQYF. The chain uses TRBV28 and TRBJ2-7; D uncertain. The CDR3 length is 14 residues. V shed 3 bases and J shed 6 bases, with 15 bases lying between them. The germline gives CDR1 MDHEN, CDR2 SYDVKM.

V usage is TRBV6-6 and J usage is TRBJ2-7; D is possibly TRBD1 or TRBD2 (5 bases each). The CDR3 length is 13 residues. Trimming took 0 bases from V and 3 from J, leaving 6 bases between them. Germline CDR1 and CDR2: MNHNY and SVGAGI (reference sequence). CDR3 in amino acids: CASSYSRGYEQYF. CDR3 DNA: TGTGCCAGCAGTTACTCGAGGGGCTACGAGCAGTACTTC.

This sequence joins TRBV28 and TRBJ2-7; the D call may be TRBD1 or TRBD2 (5 bases each). The germline V gene encodes CDR1 MDHEN and CDR2 SYDVKM. CDR3 length: 15 amino acids. With 3 bases removed from V and 2 bases from J, the gap between germline ends came to 14 bases. CDR3 in amino acids: CASSLGTLTTYEQYF. The CDR3 DNA follows: TGTGCCAGCAGTTTGGGGACCCTGACCACCTACGAGCAGTACTTC. Supplemented by reference TRBV28 and TRBJ2-7, the full variable domain reads DVKVTQSSRYLVKRTGEKVFLECVQDMDHENMFWYRQDPGLGLRLIYFSYDVKMKEKGDIPEGYSVSREKKERFSLILESASTNQTSMYLCASSLGTLTTYEQYFGPGTRLTVT.

This chain uses TRBV11-2 with TRBJ1-2; TRBD1 aligns across 9 bases. The CDR3 totals 14 residues. Germline V CDR1 and CDR2: SGHAT, FQNNGV. V lost 0 bases, J lost 8 bases, and 4 bases stayed unmatched. CDR3 DNA: TGTGCCAGCAGCTTAGATAGGACAGGGGTCGGCTACACCTTC. It specifies CASSLDRTGVGYTF.

This clonotype was detected only a few times. The chain is built from TRBV9 and TRBJ2-5, with 10 bases aligning to TRBD2. Trimming cost V 4 bases and J 1 base; bases outside gene matches: 7. The CDR3 totals 16 residues. Germline CDR1 SGDLS, CDR2 YYNGEE. CDR3 residues: CASSKSASGGQETQYF. CDR3 sequence (DNA): TGTGCCAGCAGCAAATCGGCTAGCGGGGGCCAAGAGACCCAGTACTTC.

The chain joins TRBV19 to TRBJ1-4; D may be TRBD1 (6 bases). Per the germline V gene, CDR1 is LNHDA and CDR2 is SQIVND (reference sequence). V gave up 7 bases and J gave up 6 bases, with 9 bases separating them. The CDR3 contains 12 residues. The CDR3 DNA reads TGTGCCAGTACGGACAGATATGAAAAACTGTTTTTT. Translation gives CASTDRYEKLFF.

CDR3 amino acids: CASSQDRINTDTQYF. Written as DNA, the CDR3 is TGCGCCAGCAGCCAAGATCGAATCAACACAGATACGCAGTATTTT. The gene calls are TRBV4-1 and TRBJ2-3; unclear D gene. The germline gives CDR1 MGHRA, CDR2 YSYEKL. The CDR3 has 15 residues. Trimming stripped 0 bases from V and 2 bases from J, with 9 bases between.